What follows describes a single T cell receptor (beta chain). The data derive from a study of blood T cell repertoires in COVID-19. Study context: COVID-19 samples, acute and convalescent, were from the United States, Italy and Spain. T cells, B-cell-depleted T cells, or PBMCs provided the cDNA or gDNA that served as material.

The table came from immunoSEQ multiplex PCR; TCRdb's copy has only in-frame clones and leaves some out. The table has over 200,000 clones, about 90% seen once. The V gene end was trimmed by 2 bases and the J gene end by 7 bases; junction bases not matched to a gene: 6. CDR3 length: 15 amino acids. Germline V lookup: CDR1 MNHEY, CDR2 SMNVEV (reference sequence). Seattle researchers signed up patients amid active infection and tracked them longitudinally. What was sequenced was peripheral blood. The chain uses TRBV27 and TRBJ1-5; TRBD1 matches 9 bases. The TCR originated in a young man with COVID-19, enrolled during active disease. In DNA, the CDR3 is TGTGCCAGCAGTTTAGCCGGACAGGGGCTACAGCCCCAGCATTTT. This encodes CASSLAGQGLQPQHF.